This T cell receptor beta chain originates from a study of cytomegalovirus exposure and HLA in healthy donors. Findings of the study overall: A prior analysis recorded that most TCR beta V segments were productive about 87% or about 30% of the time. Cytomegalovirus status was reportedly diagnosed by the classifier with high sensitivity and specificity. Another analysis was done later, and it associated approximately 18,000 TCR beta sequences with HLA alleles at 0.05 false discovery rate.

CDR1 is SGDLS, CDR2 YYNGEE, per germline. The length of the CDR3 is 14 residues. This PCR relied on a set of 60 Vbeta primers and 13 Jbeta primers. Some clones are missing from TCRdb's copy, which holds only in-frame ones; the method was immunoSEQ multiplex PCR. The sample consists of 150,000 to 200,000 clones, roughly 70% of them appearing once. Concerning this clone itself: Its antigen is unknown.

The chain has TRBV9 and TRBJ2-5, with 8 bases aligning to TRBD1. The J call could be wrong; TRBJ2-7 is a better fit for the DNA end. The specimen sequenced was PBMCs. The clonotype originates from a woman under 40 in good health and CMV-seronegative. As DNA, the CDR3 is TGTGCCAGCAGCGCAGGACAGGGTACCTACGAGCAGTACTTC. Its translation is CASSAGQGTYEQYF.